These 6 T cell receptor beta chains were all obtained from the same sample, sequenced in a study of PD-1 blockade in classical Hodgkin lymphoma. Relapse after autologous stem cell transplantation occurred in every patient, and brentuximab vedotin exposure varied. Profiled with immunoSEQ multiplex PCR; TCRdb holds only in-frame clones, not every one. The data contain more than 40,000 clones, approximately 70% of them seen just once; the ten biggest clones take up 2.5% to 3.5%. Source: peripheral blood mononuclear cells (PBMCs), taken before the second cycle of nivolumab. These receptors all come from a human donor with classical Hodgkin lymphoma.

This sequence joins TRBV7-6 and TRBJ1-2; 9 bases agree with TRBD1. The CDR3 sequence is 15 residues long. J lost 2 bases, V lost 5 bases, and 6 bases had no gene match. Germline CDR1 and CDR2: SGHVS and FNYEAQ. Written as DNA, the CDR3 is TGTGCCAGCAGCCTGGGACAGGGCGTAAACTATGGCTACACCTTC. It translates to CASSLGQGVNYGYTF. Combining the CDR3 with reference TRBV7-6 and TRBJ1-2 gives the whole variable domain GAGVSQSPRYKVTKRGQDVALRCDPISGHVSLYWYRQALGQGPEFLTYFNYEAQQDKSGLPNDRFSAERPEGSISTLTIQRTEQRDSAMYRCASSLGQGVNYGYTFGSGTRLTVV.

The chain employs TRBV6-6 and TRBJ1-1; D gene ambiguous. From germline, CDR1 is MNHNY and CDR2 SVGAGI (reference sequence). V dropped 6 bases and J dropped 10 bases, with 12 bases sitting between them. CDR3 size: 11 residues. The CDR3 loop is CASSLGRGAFF. CDR3 DNA sequence: TGTGCCAGCAGCCTCGGTCGGGGAGCTTTCTTT.

This clone showed up just once. The V gene is TRBV2, the J gene TRBJ2-7, with D perhaps matching TRBD1 or TRBD2 (5 bases each). Germline lookup yields CDR1 SNHLY and CDR2 FYNNEI. This CDR3 spans 13 amino acids. Between the trimmed V and J ends, which lost 8 bases and 7 bases, there was a span of 18 bases. The CDR3 nucleotides are TGTGCCAGCGGGCTGAGGGGCCCGATGGAGCAGTACTTC. Translating it yields CASGLRGPMEQYF. The variable domain in full, with the rest retrieved from reference TRBV2 and TRBJ2-7, is EPEVTQTPSHQVTQMGQEVILRCVPISNHLYFYWYRQILGQKVEFLVSFYNNEISEKSEIFDDQFSVERPDGSNFTLKIRSTKLEDSAMYFCASGLRGPMEQYFGPGTRLTVT.

The CDR3 reads CASSLGQGVETQYF. The CDR3, as DNA: TGTGCCAGCAGTTTAGGACAGGGCGTGGAGACCCAGTACTTC. The chain couples TRBV6-6 to TRBJ2-5; TRBD1 matches at 8 bases. Germline CDR1 and CDR2: MNHNY and SVGAGI (reference sequence). The CDR3 runs 14 residues. The ends lost 4 bases at V and 5 bases at J; junction bases unmatched: 6.

The CDR3 nucleotides are TGTGCCACATATGACCCCTCGGGGAACACTGAAGCTTTCTTT. Translated: CATYDPSGNTEAFF. This sequence joins TRBV6-5 and TRBJ1-1; D call uncertain. The CDR3 sequence is 14 residues long. The ends were cut back, 10 bases at V and 1 base at J, with 16 bases in the middle. Germline V gene data show CDR1 as MNHEY and CDR2 as SVGAGI.

J is TRBJ2-3 and V is TRBV21-1; TRBD2 reflects the table's D call only, with no check against the DNA. TRBV21-1 constitutes a pseudogene. The CDR3 contains 13 residues. The CDR3 loop is CASDGGVTDTQYF. Written as DNA, the CDR3 is TGTGCCAGCGATGGGGGGGTCACAGATACGCAGTATTTT.